This T cell receptor (beta chain) was recovered during a study of blood T cell repertoires in COVID-19. Study background: COVID-19 samples, acute and convalescent, were from the United States, Italy and Spain. PBMCs, B-cell-depleted T cells, or T cells were the source of the cDNA or gDNA that made up the material.

This CDR3 is 14 amino acids long. V was pared by 7 bases and J by 5 bases, with 9 bases of the junction left unmatched. Per the germline V gene, CDR1 is SNHLY and CDR2 is FYNNEI. As originally analysed: Reference gene primer amplification gave estimated nucleated cell counts. Measured with immunoSEQ multiplex PCR; TCRdb has only the in-frame clones, and not every one. D and trimming come from the DNA, and the V and J calls and clone size come from that table. The sample yields around 300,000 clones, 70% to 90% seen once. Sample: peripheral blood. This receptor was taken from a woman aged 70-85 years with acute or convalescent COVID-19. The chain joins TRBV2 to TRBJ2-7; TRBD1 matches at 9 bases. The CDR3: CASTGTGGRNEQYF. In nucleotides, the CDR3 is TGTGCCAGCACGGGAACAGGGGGCCGGAACGAGCAGTACTTC.